Below, 18 T cell receptor beta chains from the same sample are listed, as sequenced in a study of monozygotic twins with inflammatory bowel disease (dated by TCRdb to the late 2010s). The protocol used for the library was 5' RACE. Instrument on record: Illumina HiSeq 2500. TCRdb reprocessed the reads; each CDR3 protein sequence makes one entry, and DNA is unavailable. The sample table records approximately 400,000 distinct CDR3 sequences. Roughly 2.5% of the sample lies in the top ten. What was sequenced was blood. Receptors were obtained from a human donor with ulcerative colitis or Crohn's disease, or a healthy co-twin of an affected twin (not recorded which).

The chain uses TRBV5-1 and TRBJ1-5; TCRdb returns TRBD1, unconfirmable since there is no DNA. The V gene's germline CDR1 is SGHRS and CDR2 YFSETQ. This CDR3 is built from 14 residues. The CDR3 sequence: CASSLGGVSQPQHF.

This sequence joins TRBV15 and TRBJ1-5. Germline V gene data show CDR1 as LNHNV and CDR2 as YYDKDF (reference sequence). The CDR3 extends over 18 amino acids. This CDR3 is CATSREKMGFQYNQPQHF.

The rearrangement joins TRBV3-1 to TRBJ1-1. Germline V gene lookup returns CDR1 LGHDT and CDR2 YNNKEL (reference sequence). The CDR3 totals 15 residues. CDR3 loop: CASSPAGSMNTEAFF.

This chain connects TRBV5-1 to TRBJ1-1; as DNA is missing, the TRBD1 call by TCRdb cannot be tested. The CDR3 extends over 14 amino acids. The V gene's germline CDR1 is SGHRS and CDR2 YFSETQ. The CDR3 sequence is CASSLAGGPSEAFF.

The chain recombines TRBV29-1 with TRBJ1-1. The CDR3 sequence is 12 residues long. Germline V lookup: CDR1 SQVTM, CDR2 ANQGSEA. This chain's CDR3 is CSVVRGDTEAFF.

J is TRBJ2-5 and V is TRBV10-2; checking the TCRdb D call of TRBD2 is not possible without DNA. The CDR3 extends over 13 amino acids. From germline, CDR1 is WSHSY and CDR2 SAAADI. The CDR3 region is CASTGLVGETQYF.

The rearrangement joins TRBV29-1 to TRBJ2-2; lacking DNA, the TRBD1 call made by TCRdb goes unchecked. This CDR3 is 15 amino acids long. Germline V gene data show CDR1 as SQVTM and CDR2 as ANQGSEA. CDR3 in amino acids: CSVIDSRTNTGELFF.

The chain carries TRBV25-1 and TRBJ2-3; TCRdb proposes TRBD1, but this gene call is untestable without DNA. CDR1 and CDR2 from the germline V gene are MGHDK and SYGVNS. This CDR3 comprises 13 residues. CDR3 amino acids: CASSRGLRDTQYF.

The V gene is TRBV5-1, the J gene TRBJ1-5. Germline lookup yields CDR1 SGHRS and CDR2 YFSETQ. This CDR3 spans 14 amino acids. CDR3 loop: CASSLDGDNQPQHF.

The rearrangement joins TRBV5-4 to TRBJ1-2. The CDR3 length is 14 residues. Germline V lookup: CDR1 SGHNT, CDR2 YYREEE (reference sequence). The CDR3 loop is CASSGGGPGASYTF.

The chain employs TRBV15 and TRBJ1-2; the TRBD1 assignment by TCRdb is unverifiable without DNA. CDR1 is LNHNV, CDR2 YYDKDF, per germline (reference sequence). The CDR3 is 16 amino acids. CDR3 residues: CATSRDVRGRVYGYTF. The entire variable domain, with the rest obtained from reference TRBV15 and TRBJ1-2, is as follows: DAMVIQNPRYQVTQFGKPVTLSCSQTLNHNVMYWYQQKSSQAPKLLFHYYDKDFNNEADTPDNFQSRRPNTSFCFLDIRSPGLGDTAMYLCATSRDVRGRVYGYTFGSGTRLTVV.

The gene calls are TRBV4-3 and TRBJ2-7; TCRdb returns TRBD1, unconfirmable since there is no DNA. This CDR3 has 15 residues. Germline V lookup: CDR1 LGHNA, CDR2 YSLEER. The CDR3 is CASSQDKAGPYEQYF.

The chain is built from TRBV7-2 and TRBJ1-4. The length of the CDR3 is 15 residues. Germline V lookup: CDR1 SGHTA, CDR2 FQGNSA. CDR3 region: CASTPAGAMGEKLFF.

The CDR3 region is CASSSGTPIGWEQYF. The V gene is TRBV6-5, the J gene TRBJ2-7; the TCRdb D gene call, TRBD1, has no DNA to confirm it. Germline CDR1 and CDR2: MNHEY and SVGAGI. This CDR3 comprises 15 residues.

The chain uses TRBV5-4 and TRBJ2-7; there is no DNA to check the TCRdb D call of TRBD1. Germline CDR1 and CDR2: SGHNT and YYREEE (reference sequence). This CDR3 is built from 14 residues. The CDR3 sequence is CASSSGTGFYEQYF.

The rearrangement links TRBV14 to TRBJ2-1; TCRdb indicates TRBD2, and absent DNA this call remains unverified. Per germline, CDR1 SGHDN and CDR2 FVKESK. CDR3 size: 17 residues. The CDR3 is CASSSREASFTYNEQFF.

The V call is TRBV12-3 or TRBV12-4, the J call TRBJ1-2; there is no DNA to check the TCRdb D call of TRBD1. The length of the CDR3 is 16 residues. The CDR3 spells CASSSDLGRGSYGYTF.

The chain links TRBV10-3 to TRBJ2-7; TCRdb calls TRBD1, which cannot be checked without DNA. Germline V gene lookup returns CDR1 ENHRY and CDR2 SYGVKD. The CDR3 is 13 amino acids. The CDR3 protein is CAISRGDAYEQYF.